The entry below describes one TCR beta chain. What it recognizes is unknown. 60 Vbeta and 13 Jbeta primers were used in PCR. The method was immunoSEQ multiplex PCR; TCRdb's version includes in-frame clones alone and lacks a portion of them. Of about 160,000 clones detected, 70% to 85% appear once; the ten largest clones hold 2.2%. The data were taken from a study of cytomegalovirus exposure and HLA in healthy donors. Study results and caveats: Indistinguishable V segments, including TRBV6-2 and TRBV6-3, were excluded. For TCR beta chains, V- and J-gene trimming was later linked to a missense DCLRE1C variant. As confirmed in vitro, a few CMV-associated chains were specific for CMV antigens.

Germline V gene data show CDR1 as SGHTA and CDR2 as FQGNSA. After removal of 1 base from V and 4 bases from J, the junction contained 7 bases not matched to a gene. The CDR3 is made up of 16 amino acids. Donors likely had unrecorded immune exposures despite being nominally healthy when sampled. The receptor was isolated from a man aged 50 or older in good health and CMV-seropositive. Sequenced: PBMCs. The V gene is TRBV7-2, the J gene TRBJ2-5; 9 nucleotides agree with TRBD1. The CDR3 protein is CASSLVPGTGLETQYF. CDR3 in DNA: TGTGCCAGCAGCTTAGTCCCCGGGACAGGGTTAGAGACCCAGTACTTC.